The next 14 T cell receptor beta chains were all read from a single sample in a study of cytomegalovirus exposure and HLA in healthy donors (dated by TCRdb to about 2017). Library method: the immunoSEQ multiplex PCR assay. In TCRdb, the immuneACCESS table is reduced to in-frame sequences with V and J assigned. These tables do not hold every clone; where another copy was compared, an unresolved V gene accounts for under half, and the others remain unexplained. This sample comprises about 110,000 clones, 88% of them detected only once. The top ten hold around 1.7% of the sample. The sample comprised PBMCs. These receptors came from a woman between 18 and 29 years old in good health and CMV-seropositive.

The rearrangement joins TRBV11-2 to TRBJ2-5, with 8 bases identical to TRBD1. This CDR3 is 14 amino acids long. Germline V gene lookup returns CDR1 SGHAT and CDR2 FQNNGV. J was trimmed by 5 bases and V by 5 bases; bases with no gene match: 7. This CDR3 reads CASSTWTGFETQYF. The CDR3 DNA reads TGTGCCAGCAGCACCTGGACAGGGTTCGAGACCCAGTACTTC.

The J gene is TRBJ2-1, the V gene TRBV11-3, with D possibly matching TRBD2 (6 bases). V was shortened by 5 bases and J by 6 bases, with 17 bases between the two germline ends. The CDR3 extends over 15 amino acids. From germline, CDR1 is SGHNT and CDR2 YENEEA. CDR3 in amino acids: CASSHPARGGNEQFF. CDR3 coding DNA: TGTGCCAGCAGCCACCCGGCCCGGGGAGGCAATGAGCAGTTCTTC.

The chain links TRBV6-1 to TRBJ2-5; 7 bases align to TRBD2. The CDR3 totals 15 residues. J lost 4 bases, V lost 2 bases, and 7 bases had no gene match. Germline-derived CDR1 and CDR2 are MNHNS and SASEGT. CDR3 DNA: TGTGCCAGCAGTGAATGGGAGGGAGTGGGAGAGACCCAGTACTTC. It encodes CASSEWEGVGETQYF.

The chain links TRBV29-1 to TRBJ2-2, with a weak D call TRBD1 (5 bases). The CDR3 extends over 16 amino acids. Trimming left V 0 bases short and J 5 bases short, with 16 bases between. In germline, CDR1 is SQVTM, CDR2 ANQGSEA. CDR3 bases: TGCAGCGTTGAAGACTCGGACAAATCGAGTACCGGGGAGCTGTTTTTT. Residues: CSVEDSDKSSTGELFF.

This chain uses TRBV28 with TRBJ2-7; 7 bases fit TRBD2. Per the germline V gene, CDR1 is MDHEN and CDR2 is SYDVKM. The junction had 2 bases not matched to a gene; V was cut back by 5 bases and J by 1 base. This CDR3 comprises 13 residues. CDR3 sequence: CASSGGGSYEQYV. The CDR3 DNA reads TGTGCCAGCAGTGGGGGGGGTTCCTACGAGCAGTACGTC.

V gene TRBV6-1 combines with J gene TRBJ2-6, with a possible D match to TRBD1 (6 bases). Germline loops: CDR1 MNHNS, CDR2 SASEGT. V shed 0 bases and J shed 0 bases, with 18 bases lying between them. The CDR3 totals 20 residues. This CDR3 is CASSEAPGVVQGSGANVLTF. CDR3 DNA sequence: TGTGCCAGCAGTGAAGCCCCCGGGGTTGTACAGGGCTCTGGGGCCAACGTCCTGACTTTC.

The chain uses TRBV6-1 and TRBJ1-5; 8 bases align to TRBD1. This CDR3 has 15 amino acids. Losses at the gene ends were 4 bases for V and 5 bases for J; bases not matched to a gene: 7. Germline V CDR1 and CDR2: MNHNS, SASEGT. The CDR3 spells CASSVRQGMDQPQHF. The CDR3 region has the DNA TGTGCCAGCAGTGTTCGACAGGGGATGGATCAGCCCCAGCATTTT.

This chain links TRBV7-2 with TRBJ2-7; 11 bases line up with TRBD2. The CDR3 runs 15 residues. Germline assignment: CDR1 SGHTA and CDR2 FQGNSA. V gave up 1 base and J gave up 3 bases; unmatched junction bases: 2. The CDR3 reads CASSLELAGVYEQYV. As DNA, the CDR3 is TGTGCCAGCAGCTTAGAACTAGCGGGGGTCTACGAGCAGTACGTC.

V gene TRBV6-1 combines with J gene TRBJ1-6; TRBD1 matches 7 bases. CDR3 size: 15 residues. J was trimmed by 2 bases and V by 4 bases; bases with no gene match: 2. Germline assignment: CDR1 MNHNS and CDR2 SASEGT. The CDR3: CASSVQGTYNSPLHF. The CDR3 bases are TGTGCCAGCAGTGTACAGGGGACCTATAATTCACCCCTCCACTTT.

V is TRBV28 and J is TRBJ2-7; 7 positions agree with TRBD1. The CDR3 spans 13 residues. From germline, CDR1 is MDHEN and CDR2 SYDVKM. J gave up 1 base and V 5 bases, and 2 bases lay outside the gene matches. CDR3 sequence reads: CASSATGSYEQYV. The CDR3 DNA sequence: TGTGCCAGCAGTGCGACAGGGTCCTACGAGCAGTACGTC.

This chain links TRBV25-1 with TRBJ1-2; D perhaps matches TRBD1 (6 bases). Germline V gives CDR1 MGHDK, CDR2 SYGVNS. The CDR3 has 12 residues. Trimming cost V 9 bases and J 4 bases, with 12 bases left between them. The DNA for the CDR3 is TGTGCCAGTCAAGCAGGGGCCTATGGCTACACCTTC. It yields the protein CASQAGAYGYTF.

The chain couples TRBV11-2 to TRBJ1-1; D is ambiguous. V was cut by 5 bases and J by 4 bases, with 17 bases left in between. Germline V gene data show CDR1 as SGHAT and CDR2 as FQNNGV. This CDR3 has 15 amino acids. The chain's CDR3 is CASSPVGSPSTEAFF. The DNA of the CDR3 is TGTGCCAGCAGCCCAGTGGGCAGTCCGTCCACTGAAGCTTTCTTT.

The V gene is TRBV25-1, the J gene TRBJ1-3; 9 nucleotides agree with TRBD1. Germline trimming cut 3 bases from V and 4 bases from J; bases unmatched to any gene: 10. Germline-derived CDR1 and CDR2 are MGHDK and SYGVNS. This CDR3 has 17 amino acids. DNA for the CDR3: TGTGCCAGCAGTGACCAACCTGGGACAGGGAAGGGAAACACCATATATTTT. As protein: CASSDQPGTGKGNTIYF. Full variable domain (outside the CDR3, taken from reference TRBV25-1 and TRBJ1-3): EADIYQTPRYLVIGTGKKITLECSQTMGHDKMYWYQQDPGMELHLIHYSYGVNSTEKGDLSSESTVSRIRTEHFPLTLESARPSHTSQYLCASSDQPGTGKGNTIYFGEGSWLTVV.

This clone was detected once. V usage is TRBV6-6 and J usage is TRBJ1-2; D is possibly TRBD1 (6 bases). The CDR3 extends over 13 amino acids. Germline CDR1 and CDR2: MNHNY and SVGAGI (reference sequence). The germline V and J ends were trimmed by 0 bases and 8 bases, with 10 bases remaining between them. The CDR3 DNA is TGTGCCAGCAGTTACTCGGGGGCTGGGGGCTACACCTTC. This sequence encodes CASSYSGAGGYTF.